The 18 T cell receptor beta chains presented below share a single source sample, sequenced in a study of shared clonotypes between healthy human individuals. Sequencing used immunoSEQ multiplex PCR; TCRdb keeps in-frame clones, though not all of them. The sample lists fewer than 2.5 million clones, 80% to 95% occurring once. Sequenced: naive CD4+ T cells from PBMCs. Subset indicated: CD45RA+ positively selected. Receptors were obtained from a man in his late teens or twenties in good health. Some clones in this sample may be carry-over from other donors' samples.

The V gene is TRBV2, the J gene TRBJ2-1, with a tentative D call TRBD1 (6 bases). Germline CDR1 and CDR2: SNHLY and FYNNEI. Trimming removed 10 bases from V and 0 bases from J, with 13 bases in between. This CDR3 contains 14 residues. This CDR3 reads CATSRGYSYNEQFF. The CDR3 DNA reads as TGTGCCACCTCCAGGGGTTACTCCTACAATGAGCAGTTCTTC.

With respect to this clone: Other nucleotide sequences in the sample specify the same CDR3. This sequence joins TRBV28 and TRBJ1-2; D gene ambiguous. V was clipped by 2 bases and J by 2 bases, with 6 bases between them. Germline V gene data show CDR1 as MDHEN and CDR2 as SYDVKM. The CDR3 is 13 amino acids. The CDR3 bases are TGTGCCAGCAGTTTAACGGGGAACTATGGCTACACCTTC. Protein: CASSLTGNYGYTF.

This clone came up once. CDR3 sequence: CASSITRSYEQYF. CDR3 in DNA: TGTGCCAGCAGCATAACGAGGAGTTACGAGCAGTACTTC. This chain connects TRBV21-1 to TRBJ2-7; the listed D gene, TRBD2, was not tested against the DNA. TRBV21-1 is labeled a pseudogene. The CDR3 sequence is 13 residues long.

The chain links TRBV15 to TRBJ2-7, with unresolved D. The CDR3 totals 13 residues. With 1 base removed from V and 2 bases from J, the gap between germline ends came to 6 bases. Germline-derived CDR1 and CDR2 are LNHNV and YYDKDF (reference sequence). The CDR3 is CATSRVLAYEQYF. For the CDR3, the DNA is TGTGCCACCAGCAGAGTTTTGGCCTACGAGCAGTACTTC. Using reference TRBV15 and TRBJ2-7 for the parts outside the CDR3, the full variable domain is DAMVIQNPRYQVTQFGKPVTLSCSQTLNHNVMYWYQQKSSQAPKLLFHYYDKDFNNEADTPDNFQSRRPNTSFCFLDIRSPGLGDTAMYLCATSRVLAYEQYFGPGTRLTVT.

V gene TRBV2 combines with J gene TRBJ1-5; D not certain. Germline-derived CDR1 and CDR2 are SNHLY and FYNNEI. CDR3 length equals 14 residues. Deletions cut 3 bases from V and 5 bases from J, with 11 bases between. The chain's CDR3 is CASSDRTSDQPQHF. The CDR3 nucleotides are TGTGCCAGCAGTGACAGGACCTCTGATCAGCCCCAGCATTTT.

This clone was recorded once. The J gene is TRBJ2-7, the V gene TRBV9; 7 bases line up with TRBD1. The V gene's germline CDR1 is SGDLS and CDR2 YYNGEE. Unmatched junction bases numbered 6, after V lost 0 bases and J lost 3 bases. CDR3 size: 15 residues. This chain's CDR3 is CASSVAADRLYEQYF. CDR3 sequence (DNA): TGTGCCAGCAGCGTAGCCGCGGACAGGCTCTACGAGCAGTACTTC.

This clone appeared a single time. This chain uses TRBV9 with TRBJ2-1; 10 nucleotides line up with TRBD1. The CDR3 length is 14 residues. V shed 3 bases and J 8 bases; nucleotides not matched to a gene: 5. Germline V gene sequence: CDR1 SGDLS, CDR2 YYNGEE. This chain's CDR3 is CASSGRGQGYEQFF. For the CDR3, the DNA is TGTGCCAGCAGCGGGAGGGGACAGGGGTATGAGCAGTTCTTC.

J is TRBJ2-7 and V is TRBV12-5; D gene uncertain. There are 14 residues in the CDR3. Trimming pared 0 bases from V and 2 bases from J, leaving 8 bases between. Germline V gene lookup returns CDR1 LGHNT and CDR2 FRNRAP. The CDR3 is CASGLVVRTYEQYF. CDR3 bases: TGTGCTAGTGGTTTGGTAGTCAGGACCTACGAGCAGTACTTC. The full variable domain, completed using reference TRBV12-5 and TRBJ2-7, is DARVTQTPRHKVTEMGQEVTMRCQPILGHNTVFWYRQTMMQGLELLAYFRNRAPLDDSGMPKDRFSAEMPDATLATLKIQPSEPRDSAVYFCASGLVVRTYEQYFGPGTRLTVT.

The chain is built from TRBV11-2 and TRBJ2-5; 8 positions match TRBD2. Germline assignment: CDR1 SGHAT and CDR2 FQNNGV. CDR3 length: 13 residues. Trimming cost V 4 bases and J 5 bases; bases outside gene matches: 3. DNA of the CDR3: TGTGCCAGCAGCTCGGGACTAGTTGAGACCCAGTACTTC. Translated, it gives CASSSGLVETQYF.

This chain uses TRBV25-1 with TRBJ2-5; D perhaps matches TRBD2 (6 bases). The CDR3 totals 17 residues. Germline assignment: CDR1 MGHDK and CDR2 SYGVNS. V lost 2 bases to trimming and J lost 4 bases, with 20 bases between them. CDR3 nucleotide sequence: TGTGCCAGCAGTGAAGGGGTGGGGACTCATGGAGGAGAGACCCAGTACTTC. It is translated as CASSEGVGTHGGETQYF.

This clone occurred a few times. The V and J genes are TRBV18 and TRBJ1-5, with 7 positions matching TRBD1. The CDR3 consists of 13 residues. J gave up 6 bases and V 6 bases, and 5 bases lay outside the gene matches. Germline lookup yields CDR1 KGHSH and CDR2 LQKENI. The CDR3 region has the DNA TGTGCCAGCTCGCAGGGGGTTAGTCAGCCCCAGCATTTT. It is translated as CASSQGVSQPQHF.

This chain links TRBV11-3 with TRBJ2-5; 7 bases agree with TRBD1. The germline V gene has CDR1 SGHNT and CDR2 YENEEA. CDR3 length equals 14 residues. The junction had 3 bases not matched to a gene; V was cut back by 4 bases and J by 1 base. The CDR3 here is CASSSGQAQETQYF. In DNA form, the CDR3 reads TGTGCCAGCAGCTCAGGACAGGCCCAAGAGACCCAGTACTTC. Full variable domain (rest looked up from reference TRBV11-3 and TRBJ2-5): EAGVVQSPRYKIIEKKQPVAFWCNPISGHNTLYWYLQNLGQGPELLIRYENEEAVDDSQLPKDRFSAERLKGVDSTLKIQPAELGDSAVYLCASSSGQAQETQYFGPGTRLLVL.

This clone appeared a single time. The rearrangement uses TRBV9 and TRBJ2-2; no firm D call. The V end was cut by 0 bases, the J end by 4 bases, with 7 bases between. The germline V gene encodes CDR1 SGDLS and CDR2 YYNGEE. The CDR3 runs 14 residues. This CDR3 reads CASSVEVGTGELFF. In nucleotides, the CDR3 is TGTGCCAGCAGCGTAGAGGTGGGCACCGGGGAGCTGTTTTTT.

The chain carries TRBV7-9 and TRBJ1-3, with 7 bases aligning to TRBD1. V lost 4 bases to trimming and J lost 0 bases; unmatched junction nucleotides: 3. This CDR3 has 15 amino acids. Germline CDR1 reads SEHNR; CDR2 reads FQNEAQ (reference sequence). This CDR3 reads CASSWRTGSGNTIYF. The CDR3 DNA sequence: TGTGCCAGCAGCTGGAGGACAGGCTCTGGAAACACCATATATTTT.

The V gene is TRBV6-4, the J gene TRBJ2-3, with TRBD2 as a possible D gene (6 bases). Trimming removed 4 bases from V and 0 bases from J, with 8 bases in between. Looked up from germline, CDR1 is MRHNA and CDR2 is SNTAGT. The CDR3 has 14 amino acids. CDR3 loop: CASSAGTSTDTQYF. For the CDR3, the DNA is TGTGCCAGCAGTGCCGGGACTAGCACAGATACGCAGTATTTT.

A remark on this clone: This sample includes further DNA sequences coding for the same CDR3. The DNA for the CDR3 is TGTGCCAGCAGCTTCCGAGGGGGGAGCTCCTACAATGAGCAGTTCTTC. This codes for CASSFRGGSSYNEQFF. V gene TRBV7-3 combines with J gene TRBJ2-1; D possibly matches TRBD1 or TRBD2 (6 bases each). Germline V gives CDR1 SGHTA, CDR2 FQGTGA. The CDR3 covers 16 residues. Trimming stripped 3 bases from V and 0 bases from J, with 12 bases between.

The chain couples TRBV29-1 to TRBJ2-7; no clear D. Germline CDR1 reads SQVTM; CDR2 reads ANQGSEA. CDR3 size: 13 residues. Trimming took off 8 bases at V and 3 bases at J, with 17 bases between the two ends. The CDR3 protein is CSPPARRDYEQYF. CDR3 coding DNA: TGCAGCCCCCCGGCCCGACGCGACTACGAGCAGTACTTC.

The chain recombines TRBV5-5 with TRBJ2-1; 8 bases map to TRBD2. Looked up from germline, CDR1 is SGHKS and CDR2 is YYEKEE (reference sequence). This CDR3 has 15 residues. The V and J ends lost 1 base and 3 bases, in that order; junction bases with no gene match: 3. In DNA, the CDR3 is TGTGCCAGCAGCTTGACCCTAGCGGGCTACAATGAGCAGTTCTTC. This sequence encodes CASSLTLAGYNEQFF.